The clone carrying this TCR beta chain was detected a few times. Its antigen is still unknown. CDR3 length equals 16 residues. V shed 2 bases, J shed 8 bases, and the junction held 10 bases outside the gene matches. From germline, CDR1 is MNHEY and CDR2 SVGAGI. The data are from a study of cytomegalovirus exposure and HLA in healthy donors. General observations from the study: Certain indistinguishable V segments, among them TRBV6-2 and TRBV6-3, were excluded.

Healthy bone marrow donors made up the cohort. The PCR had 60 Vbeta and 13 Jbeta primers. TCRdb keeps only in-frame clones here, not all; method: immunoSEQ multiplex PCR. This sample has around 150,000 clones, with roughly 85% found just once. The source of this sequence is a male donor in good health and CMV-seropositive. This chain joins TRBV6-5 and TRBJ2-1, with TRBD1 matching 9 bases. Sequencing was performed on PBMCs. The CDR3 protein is CASSYHRPGQGHEQFF. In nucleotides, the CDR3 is TGTGCCAGCAGTTACCACCGTCCGGGACAGGGCCATGAGCAGTTCTTC.